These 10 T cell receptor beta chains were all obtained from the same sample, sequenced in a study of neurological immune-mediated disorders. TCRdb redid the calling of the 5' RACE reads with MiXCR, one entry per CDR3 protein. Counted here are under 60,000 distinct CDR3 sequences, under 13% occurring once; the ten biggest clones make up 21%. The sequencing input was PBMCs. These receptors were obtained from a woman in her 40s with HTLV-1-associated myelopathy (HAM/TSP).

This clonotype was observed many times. The CDR3, as DNA: TGCGCCAGCAGCGGGACTGAAAATAGCAATCAGCCCCAGCATTTT. This translates into CASSGTENSNQPQHF. The rearrangement links TRBV4-1 to TRBJ1-5; TRBD1 might be the D (5 bases). V lost 5 bases and J 0 bases, leaving 11 bases between the germline ends. CDR3 size: 15 residues. Germline V gives CDR1 MGHRA, CDR2 YSYEKL.

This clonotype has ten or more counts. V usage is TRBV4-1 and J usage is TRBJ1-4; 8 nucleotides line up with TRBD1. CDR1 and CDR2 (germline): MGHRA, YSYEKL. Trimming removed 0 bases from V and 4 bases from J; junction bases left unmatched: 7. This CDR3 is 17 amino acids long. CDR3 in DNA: TGCGCCAGCAGCCAAGATAGAAGTGGACAGGGTAATGAAAAACTGTTTTTT. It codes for CASSQDRSGQGNEKLFF.

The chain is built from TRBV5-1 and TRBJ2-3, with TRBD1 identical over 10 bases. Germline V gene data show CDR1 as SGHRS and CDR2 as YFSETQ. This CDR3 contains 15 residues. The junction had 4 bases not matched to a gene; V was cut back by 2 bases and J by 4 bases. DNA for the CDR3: TGCGCCAGCAGCTTTAAAGACAGGGGGCCAGATACGCAGTATTTT. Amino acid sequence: CASSFKDRGPDTQYF. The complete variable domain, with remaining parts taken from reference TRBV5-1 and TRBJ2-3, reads KAGVTQTPRYLIKTRGQQVTLSCSPISGHRSVSWYQQTPGQGLQFLFEYFSETQRNKGNFPGRFSGRQFSNSRSEMNVSTLELGDSALYLCASSFKDRGPDTQYFGPGTRLTVL.

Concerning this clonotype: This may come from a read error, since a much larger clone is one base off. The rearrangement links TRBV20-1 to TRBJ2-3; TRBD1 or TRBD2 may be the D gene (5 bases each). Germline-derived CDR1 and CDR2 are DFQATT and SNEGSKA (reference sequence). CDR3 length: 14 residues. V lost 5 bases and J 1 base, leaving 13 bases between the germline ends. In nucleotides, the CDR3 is TGCAGTGCTCTCTGGGACCCCGGCACAGATACGCAGTATTTT. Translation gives CSALWDPGTDTQYF.

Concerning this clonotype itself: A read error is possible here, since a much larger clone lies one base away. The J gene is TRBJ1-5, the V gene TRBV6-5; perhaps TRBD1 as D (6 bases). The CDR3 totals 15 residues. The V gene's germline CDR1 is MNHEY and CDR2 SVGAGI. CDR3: CVSSPGTPLNQPQHF. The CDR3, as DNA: TGTGTCAGCAGTCCCGGGACACCGCTAAATCAGCCCCAGCATTTT.

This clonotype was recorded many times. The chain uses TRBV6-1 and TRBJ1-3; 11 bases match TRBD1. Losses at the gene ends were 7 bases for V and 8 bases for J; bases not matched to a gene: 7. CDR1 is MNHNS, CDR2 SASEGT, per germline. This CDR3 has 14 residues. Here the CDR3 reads CASKLPGQGDTIYF. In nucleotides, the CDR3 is TGTGCCAGCAAGCTCCCGGGACAGGGGGACACCATATATTTT.

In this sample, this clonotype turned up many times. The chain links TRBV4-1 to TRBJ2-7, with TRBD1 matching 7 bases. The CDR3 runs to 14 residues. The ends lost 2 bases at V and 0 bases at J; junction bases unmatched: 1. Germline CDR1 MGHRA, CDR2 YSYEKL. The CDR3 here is CASSQRDSSYEQYF. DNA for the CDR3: TGCGCCAGCAGCCAAAGGGACAGCTCCTACGAGCAGTACTTC.

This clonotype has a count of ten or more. The CDR3, as DNA: TGCGCCAGCAGAAGGACTAGCGGCTACTCCTACAATGAGCAGTTCTTC. Translated: CASRRTSGYSYNEQFF. The chain carries TRBV5-1 and TRBJ2-1, with TRBD2 matching over 10 bases. Trimming took 5 bases from V and 0 from J; bases not matched to a gene: 5. The CDR3 runs to 16 residues. CDR1 is SGHRS, CDR2 YFSETQ, per germline.

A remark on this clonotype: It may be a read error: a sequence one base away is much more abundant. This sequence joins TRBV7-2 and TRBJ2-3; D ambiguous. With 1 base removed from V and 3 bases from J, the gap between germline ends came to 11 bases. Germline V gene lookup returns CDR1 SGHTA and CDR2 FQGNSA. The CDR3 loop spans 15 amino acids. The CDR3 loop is CASSLVLGRTDTQYF. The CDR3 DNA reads TGTGCCAGCAGCTTAGTTCTGGGCCGGACAGATACGCAGTATTTT.

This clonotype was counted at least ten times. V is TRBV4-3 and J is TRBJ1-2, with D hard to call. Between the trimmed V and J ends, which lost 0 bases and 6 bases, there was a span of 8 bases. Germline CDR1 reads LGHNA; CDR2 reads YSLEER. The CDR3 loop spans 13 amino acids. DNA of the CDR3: TGCGCCAGCAGCCAAGACCGAGGACATGGCTACACCTTC. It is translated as CASSQDRGHGYTF.